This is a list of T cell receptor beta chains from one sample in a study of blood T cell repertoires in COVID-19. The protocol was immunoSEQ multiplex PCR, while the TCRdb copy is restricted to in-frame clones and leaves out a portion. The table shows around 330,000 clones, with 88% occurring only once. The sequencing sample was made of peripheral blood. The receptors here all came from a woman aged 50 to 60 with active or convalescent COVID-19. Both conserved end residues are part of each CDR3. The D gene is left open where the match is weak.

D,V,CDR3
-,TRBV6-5,CASSYSARDNEQFF
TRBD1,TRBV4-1,CASSLTGALLTETQYF
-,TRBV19,CASSMTFQSSYEQYF
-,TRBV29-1,CSVAVSYEQYF
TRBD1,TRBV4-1,CASSQAHRGRFYEQYF
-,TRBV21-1,CASSKDARVVSYEQYF
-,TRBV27,CASSLGGDGAYEQYF
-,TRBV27,CASKPSGQGRVQYF
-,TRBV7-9,CASSLVGTQETQYF
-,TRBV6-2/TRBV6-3,CASSLTGLQGGELFF
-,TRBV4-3,CASSQGSSYNSPLHF
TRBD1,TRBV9,CASSGGQGANTGELFF
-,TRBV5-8,CASPIRVVTYEQYF
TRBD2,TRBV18,CASSPVAGGQETQYF
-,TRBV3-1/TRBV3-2,CASSQGKGQGETQYF
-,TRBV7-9,CASSLPLVTGELFF
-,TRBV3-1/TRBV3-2,CASSQHPGEGVYGYTF
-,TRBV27,CASNPREVYGTEAFF
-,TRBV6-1,CASSEGLLGDIQYF
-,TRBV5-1,CASSFGAGRSTDTQYF
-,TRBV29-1,CSAQRGGYGYTF
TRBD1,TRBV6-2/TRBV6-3,CASSYQQGVGRDEQFF
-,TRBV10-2,CASMEARFNNEKLFF
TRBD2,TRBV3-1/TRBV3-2,CASSPEPGGPSGETQYF
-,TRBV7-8,CASSLDDSFTEAFF
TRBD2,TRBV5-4,CASSFGTSFSETQYF
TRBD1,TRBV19,CASRAGTGNTEAFF
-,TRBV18,CASSEQVNQPQHF
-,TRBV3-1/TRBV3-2,CASSQPKNTEAFF
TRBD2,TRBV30,CAGLAKSSYNEQFF
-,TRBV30,CAWRGNRYTEAFF
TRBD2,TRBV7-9,CASSLGSGGTYNEQFF
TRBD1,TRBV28,CASSLEQGGSQAFF
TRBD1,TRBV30,CAWSAPTGFHGYTF
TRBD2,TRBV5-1,CASSLGGSGYQETQYF
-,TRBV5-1,CASSLGSMRERTEAFF
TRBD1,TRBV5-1,CASSPDRGEGYTF
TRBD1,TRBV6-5,CASTRDRGLYNEQFF
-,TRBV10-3,CAISAGVADTQYF
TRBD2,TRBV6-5,CASNPGGSETQYF
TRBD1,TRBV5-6,CASSSGTGRNSPLHF
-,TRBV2,CASEQGTPSNQPQHF
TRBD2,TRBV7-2,CASSLGLGYNEQFF
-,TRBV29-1,CSVERTVGTDTQYF
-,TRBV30,CAWSVNSLNTEAFF
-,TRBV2,CASSESREVYGYTF
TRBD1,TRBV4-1,CASSQERTGSSYEQYF
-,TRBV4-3,CASSQDLAGLTGYTF
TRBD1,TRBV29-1,CSVDGRGRGYNEQFF
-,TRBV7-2,CASSSDRRVPNTEAFF
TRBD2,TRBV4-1,CASSLGTTPGQETQYF
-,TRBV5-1,CASSLTVAAGAFF
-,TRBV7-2,CASSYLPGGGEKLFF
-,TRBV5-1,CASSLDRGQETQYF
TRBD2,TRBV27,CASSLSKKVGLAKNEQFF